The clone carrying this T cell receptor (beta chain) occurred many times. The antigen is undetermined. The making of cDNA relied on 5'RACE with 10-nucleotide random UMIs. In each sequencing run, over 160 million TCR-beta sequences were generated from 15-18 subjects. TCRdb called the 5' RACE reads again in MiXCR, with one record for every CDR3 protein. Here the sample spans approximately 82,000 distinct CDR3 sequences, over 12% being singletons. The data originate from a study of neurological immune-mediated disorders. Study observations and caveats: The study found no CDR3 amino acid sequences shared by expanded clones across subjects, suggesting private repertoires in all groups. Multiple sclerosis, the disease with the least TCR clonal expansion, fell below healthy controls, whereas HTLV-1-associated myelopathy showed the most.

The sample taken for sequencing was PBMCs. The clonotype originates from a woman aged 45-59 years in good health.

The CDR3 nucleotides are TGCGCCAGCAGCCCCAACGGGATACAAGAGACCCAGTACTTC. Translating gives CASSPNGIQETQYF. The chain links TRBV5-1 to TRBJ2-5; weak D call: TRBD2 (5 bases). Germline V lookup: CDR1 SGHRS, CDR2 YFSETQ. The CDR3 covers 14 residues. V lost 4 bases to trimming and J lost 2 bases, with 12 bases between them.